The 18 T cell receptor beta chains below were found in one sample sequenced in a study of control samples from healthy donors and cancer patients. Repertoires were generated with immunoSEQ multiplex PCR, while TCRdb's copy carries only in-frame clones and drops some. This table has about 160,000 clones, around 94% appearing once. The sequenced material came from PBMCs. The receptor source for this set is a man in his 60s with colorectal cancer.

The rearrangement joins TRBV5-8 to TRBJ2-1; 8 bases line up with TRBD1. CDR3 length: 15 amino acids. V was pared by 3 bases and J by 7 bases, with 9 bases of the junction left unmatched. The germline V gene encodes CDR1 SGHTS and CDR2 YDEGEE. CDR3 in DNA: TGTGCCAGCAGCTCACGGACAGGGATTAGGAATGAGCAGTTCTTC. As protein: CASSSRTGIRNEQFF.

DNA of the CDR3: TGTGCCAGCAGACAAGACCTATATTATGGCTACACCTTC. This translates into CASRQDLYYGYTF. This sequence joins TRBV2 and TRBJ1-2; D is unclear. Germline CDR1 SNHLY, CDR2 FYNNEI. Between the trimmed V and J ends, which lost 6 bases and 5 bases, there was a span of 13 bases. There are 13 residues in the CDR3.

J is TRBJ2-5 and V is TRBV3-1 (or the pseudogene TRBV3-2); 8 bases map to TRBD2. The germline gives CDR1 LGHDT, CDR2 YNNKEL (reference sequence). Unmatched junction bases numbered 5, after V lost 4 bases and J lost 4 bases. The CDR3 is 14 residues long. CDR3 region: CASSLGGARETQYF. In DNA form, the CDR3 reads TGTGCCAGCAGCCTCGGGGGGGCCCGAGAGACCCAGTACTTC.

This clone was counted only a few times. The same CDR3 arises from other DNA sequences in this sample as well. V is TRBV5-1 and J is TRBJ2-5; 14 nucleotides match TRBD2. Per the germline V gene, CDR1 is SGHRS and CDR2 is YFSETQ. CDR3 length: 15 amino acids. Trimming took 4 bases from V and 4 from J; bases not matched to a gene: 3. In DNA form, the CDR3 reads TGCGCCAGCAGCATAGGACTAGCGGGGGGAGAGACCCAGTACTTC. This translates into CASSIGLAGGETQYF.

V and J are TRBV6-2 or TRBV6-3 and TRBJ1-1, with 9 bases matching TRBD1. This CDR3 contains 14 residues. The V segment lost 4 bases and the J segment 1 base; nucleotides outside the gene matches: 1. CDR1 is MNHEY, CDR2 SVGEGT, per germline. The CDR3 DNA sequence: TGTGCCAGCAGTTGGGGACAGGGGAACACTGAAGCTTTCTTT. It encodes CASSWGQGNTEAFF.

The rearrangement links TRBV6-6 to TRBJ1-1; D call uncertain. The CDR3 spans 14 residues. The V and J ends lost 2 bases and 1 base respectively, with 8 bases between them. The V gene's germline CDR1 is MNHNY and CDR2 SVGAGI (reference sequence). Here the CDR3 DNA reads TGTGCCAGCAGTTACGACTTGGGGAACACTGAAGCTTTCTTT. It is translated as CASSYDLGNTEAFF.

The gene calls are TRBV11-3 and TRBJ2-3; 11 nucleotides line up with TRBD2. Unmatched junction bases numbered 14, after V lost 4 bases and J lost 5 bases. The CDR3 extends over 18 amino acids. CDR1 and CDR2 from the germline V gene are SGHNT and YENEEA. The CDR3 is CASSYHGGSGGAGDTQYF. Here the CDR3 DNA reads TGTGCCAGCAGCTACCACGGGGGTAGCGGGGGGGCTGGAGATACGCAGTATTTT. The full variable domain, rest sourced from reference TRBV11-3 and TRBJ2-3, is EAGVVQSPRYKIIEKKQPVAFWCNPISGHNTLYWYLQNLGQGPELLIRYENEEAVDDSQLPKDRFSAERLKGVDSTLKIQPAELGDSAVYLCASSYHGGSGGAGDTQYFGPGTRLTVL.

V usage is TRBV28 and J usage is TRBJ1-1, with D possibly TRBD1 on 6 matching bases. Trimming stripped 3 bases from V and 4 bases from J, with 24 bases between. Germline V CDR1 and CDR2: MDHEN, SYDVKM. The CDR3 covers 18 residues. This chain's CDR3 is CASSFGLSSGGFGTEAFF. CDR3 nucleotide sequence: TGTGCCAGCAGTTTCGGTCTCTCGTCCGGGGGCTTTGGCACTGAAGCTTTCTTT.

This chain joins TRBV5-6 and TRBJ1-2, with 7 nucleotides matching TRBD1. The CDR3 has 12 amino acids. The germline CDR1 and CDR2 sequences are SGHDT and YYEEEE. With V trimmed by 3 bases and J by 9 bases, 5 bases remained unmatched. In DNA, the CDR3 is TGTGCCAGCAGCTCGCGACAGGGAAGCTACACCTTC. Amino acid sequence: CASSSRQGSYTF.

The table lists this clone with many counts. The rearrangement links TRBV27 to TRBJ2-7, with D possibly matching TRBD2 (5 bases). There are 14 residues in the CDR3. Germline CDR1 and CDR2: MNHEY and SMNVEV (reference sequence). Trimming shortened V by 2 bases and J by 1 base, and 9 bases separated the two germline ends. CDR3 DNA: TGTGCCAGCAGTTTAGAGGGCCCGTCCTACGAGCAGTACTTC. It yields the protein CASSLEGPSYEQYF.

The chain recombines TRBV27 with TRBJ1-5, with D unclear. This CDR3 has 13 residues. CDR1 MNHEY and CDR2 SMNVEV come from the germline V gene (reference sequence). The V gene lost 2 bases and the J gene lost 1 base, with 3 bases spanning the gap. The CDR3 spells CASSLMSNQPQHF. CDR3 DNA sequence: TGTGCCAGCAGTTTAATGAGCAATCAGCCCCAGCATTTT.

This clone was seen just once. The chain uses TRBV24-1 and TRBJ2-3; a possible D gene is TRBD1 (5 bases). From germline, CDR1 is KGHDR and CDR2 SFDVKD. The CDR3 loop spans 15 amino acids. The CDR3 DNA sequence: TGTGCTACGGGCCCCACCCTGGGGCACACAGATACGCAGTATTTT. Residues: CATGPTLGHTDTQYF.

This clone has only a few counts. The rearrangement joins TRBV6-6 to TRBJ1-2, with TRBD1 as a possible D gene (5 bases). The germline V and J ends were trimmed by 6 bases and 8 bases, with 19 bases remaining between them. The germline CDR1 and CDR2 sequences are MNHNY and SVGAGI (reference sequence). The CDR3 extends over 14 amino acids. CDR3 DNA: TGTGCCAGCAGCCCTAGGCGGGGGGTCGGAGGCTACACCTTC. Protein: CASSPRRGVGGYTF.

The CDR3 coding sequence is TGTGCCAGCAGTGGGGGCAGACAAGAGACCCAGTACTTC. As protein: CASSGGRQETQYF. V and J are TRBV2 and TRBJ2-5; a possible D gene is TRBD1 (5 bases). V was trimmed by 4 bases and J by 2 bases, leaving 8 bases between them. Germline CDR1 SNHLY, CDR2 FYNNEI. The CDR3 length is 13 residues.

This chain uses TRBV19 with TRBJ1-1; no reliable D call. V was pared by 1 base and J by 0 bases, with 15 bases between. CDR1 and CDR2 (germline): LNHDA, SQIVND (reference sequence). This CDR3 comprises 17 residues. The CDR3 DNA reads TGTGCCAGTAGTATAGTAGGGCTGAGTGGCTTGAACACTGAAGCTTTCTTT. Amino acid sequence: CASSIVGLSGLNTEAFF.

Only one count was recorded for this clone. V usage is TRBV4-3 and J usage is TRBJ2-2; D remains unclear. The V gene lost 0 bases and the J gene lost 1 base, with 9 bases spanning the gap. CDR3 length: 16 residues. Germline lookup yields CDR1 LGHNA and CDR2 YSLEER. CDR3 sequence reads: CASSQDYRQNTGELFF. The CDR3 region has the DNA TGCGCCAGCAGCCAAGACTATCGACAGAACACCGGGGAGCTGTTTTTT.

The rearrangement joins TRBV18 to TRBJ2-5, with D perhaps given as TRBD1 or TRBD2 (6 bases each). V lost 3 bases and J 0 bases, leaving 20 bases between the germline ends. This CDR3 is built from 18 residues. Germline lookup yields CDR1 KGHSH and CDR2 LQKENI. The CDR3 bases are TGTGCCAGCTCACCGACCGGGACATGGCCGGGGGACCAAGAGACCCAGTACTTC. It is translated as CASSPTGTWPGDQETQYF.

The chain has TRBV27 and TRBJ2-5; D is ambiguous. There are 14 residues in the CDR3. Germline V gene data show CDR1 as MNHEY and CDR2 as SMNVEV (reference sequence). Trimming stripped 5 bases from V and 1 base from J, with 11 bases between. CDR3 bases: TGTGCCAGCAGTACTTTGCACAGCCAAGAGACCCAGTACTTC. This codes for CASSTLHSQETQYF.